This TCR beta chain was sequenced in a study of T-cell reconstitution after alpha-beta-depleted transplantation in children. Study results and caveats: Several hundred expanded graft clones reportedly supplied alpha-beta T cells about two months after transplant. Elevated TCRbeta diversity at day 60 was traced, in some patients, to surviving recipient T cells and thymic progenitors. The main origin of T-cell counts and diversity one year after transplant was newly produced T cells.

V was trimmed by 0 bases and J by 12 bases, leaving 12 bases between them. CDR3 size: 14 residues. Germline lookup yields CDR1 LGHDT and CDR2 YNNKEL (reference sequence). The table lists this clonotype with a few counts. Its antigen is as yet unknown. Library preparation (for TCRbeta) was performed with unique molecular identifiers. TCRdb redid the calling of the PCR reads with MiXCR, one entry per CDR3 protein. The sample includes 700,000 to 950,000 distinct CDR3 sequences, 16% of them seen just once. The V gene is TRBV3-1, the J gene TRBJ2-6; no definite D call. Sequences were derived from PBMCs, mostly from graft donor cells, sampled 360 days after TCRalphabeta/CD19-depleted stem cell transplant. This clonotype was sampled from a male patient aged 10 to 17 who had a stem cell transplant for acute lymphoblastic leukemia, so the T cells may come from the graft donor. The CDR3: CASSQDMAASVLTF. In DNA form, the CDR3 reads TGTGCCAGCAGCCAAGATATGGCGGCCTCCGTCCTGACTTTC. The variable domain in full, with the rest retrieved from reference TRBV3-1 and TRBJ2-6, is DTAVSQTPKYLVTQMGNDKSIKCEQNLGHDTMYWYKQDSKKFLKIMFSYNNKELIINETVPNRFSPKSPDKAHLNLHINSLELGDSAVYFCASSQDMAASVLTFGAGSRLTVL.